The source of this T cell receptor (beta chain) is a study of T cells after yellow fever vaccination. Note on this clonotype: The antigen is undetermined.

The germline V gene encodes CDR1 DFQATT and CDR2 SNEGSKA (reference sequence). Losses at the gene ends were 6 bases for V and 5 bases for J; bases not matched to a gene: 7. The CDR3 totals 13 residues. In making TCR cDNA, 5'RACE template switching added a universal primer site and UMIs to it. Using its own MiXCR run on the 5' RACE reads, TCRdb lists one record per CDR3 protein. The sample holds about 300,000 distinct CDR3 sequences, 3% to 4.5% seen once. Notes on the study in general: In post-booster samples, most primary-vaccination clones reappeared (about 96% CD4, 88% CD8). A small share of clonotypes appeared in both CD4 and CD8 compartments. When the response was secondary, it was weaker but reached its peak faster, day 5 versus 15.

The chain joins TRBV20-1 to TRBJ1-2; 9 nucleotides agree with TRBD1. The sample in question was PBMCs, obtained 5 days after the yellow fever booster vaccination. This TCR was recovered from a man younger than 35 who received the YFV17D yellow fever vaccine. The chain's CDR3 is CSAGTGRYYGYTF. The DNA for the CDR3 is TGCAGTGCCGGGACAGGGCGGTATTATGGCTACACCTTC.